This T cell receptor beta chain is from a study of blood T cells in healthy people across ages. Germline assignment: CDR1 SGHRS and CDR2 YFSETQ. The V end was cut by 5 bases, the J end by 4 bases, with 21 bases between. The CDR3 is made up of 16 amino acids. Sample-barcoded 5' priming and a J-beta primer mix drove a second PCR of about 6 to 11 cycles. TCRdb reprocessed the 5' RACE reads via MiXCR and lists one record per CDR3 protein. The sample records 750,000 to 950,000 distinct CDR3 sequences, about 26% being singletons. The data also belong to a second study, concerning T cells of mothers and their children.

The TCR comes from a boy younger than 18 in good health. V usage is TRBV5-1 and J usage is TRBJ1-2; the D gene is possibly TRBD1 (6 bases). Input material: blood. This chain's CDR3 is CASSQTHTGTFYGYTF. The CDR3 nucleotides read TGCGCCAGCAGTCAAACCCACACAGGGACCTTCTATGGCTACACCTTC.